This T cell receptor beta chain was sequenced for a study of blood T cell repertoires in COVID-19. Study background: There were acute and convalescent COVID-19 samples, and they came from the United States, Italy and Spain.

Under the authors' procedure: Reference gene primers were amplified, and this amplification served to estimate nucleated cell counts. Generated by immunoSEQ multiplex PCR, the TCRdb table keeps only in-frame clones and is missing some. V and J calls and clone size are copied from that table; D and trimming were computed from the DNA. The sample has under 300,000 clones, about nine tenths seen once. Trimming removed 1 base from V and 3 bases from J; junction bases left unmatched: 3. Germline-derived CDR1 and CDR2 are MDHEN and SYDVKM. The CDR3 sequence is 15 residues long. Recruits, aged roughly 18 to 89 years, lived in 20 to 30 US areas. Participants reported their clinical history, and cohort assignment relied on those reports.

The source material was PBMCs or T cells enriched from blood (not recorded which). This chain joins TRBV28 and TRBJ1-1; 9 nucleotides match TRBD1. This TCR came from a woman younger than 45 with acute COVID-19. The CDR3 nucleotides are TGTGCCAGCAGTTTATCGGACAGGGGCCACACTGAAGCTTTCTTT. Protein product: CASSLSDRGHTEAFF.